This TCR beta chain was sequenced for a study of blood T cell repertoires in COVID-19. Study in general: Nucleic acid was either cDNA or gDNA, and it came from T cells, B-cell-depleted T cells, or PBMCs.

Here immunoSEQ multiplex PCR was the method, and the copy in TCRdb shows in-frame clones only, minus some. The table records about 370,000 clones, about 89% of them present only once. V gave up 0 bases and J gave up 5 bases; unmatched junction bases: 6. Germline lookup yields CDR1 SGHRS and CDR2 YFSETQ. This CDR3 region has 16 residues. This clone was counted between two and nine times. During active infection, Seattle patients enrolled and were then monitored through disease. The J gene is TRBJ2-1, the V gene TRBV5-1, with 9 bases fitting TRBD1. Sequencing was done on a sample of peripheral blood. The receptor's source is a woman between 25 and 40 years old with COVID-19, enrolled during active disease. CDR3 sequence: CASSLVRDRANNEQFF. The CDR3 DNA follows: TGCGCCAGCAGCTTGGTTAGGGACAGGGCCAACAATGAGCAGTTCTTC.